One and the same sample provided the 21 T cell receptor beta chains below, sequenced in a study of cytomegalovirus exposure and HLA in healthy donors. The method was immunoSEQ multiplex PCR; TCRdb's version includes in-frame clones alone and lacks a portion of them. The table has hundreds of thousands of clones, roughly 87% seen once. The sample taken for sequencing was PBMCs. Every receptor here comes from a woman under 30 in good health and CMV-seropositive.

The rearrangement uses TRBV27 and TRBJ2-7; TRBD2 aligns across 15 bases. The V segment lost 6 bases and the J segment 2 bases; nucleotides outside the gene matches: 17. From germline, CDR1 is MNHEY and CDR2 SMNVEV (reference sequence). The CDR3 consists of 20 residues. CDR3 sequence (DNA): TGTGCCAGCAGCCCCTTTTTTACCGGGACTAGCGGGAGGCTACCCTACGAGCAGTACTTC. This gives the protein CASSPFFTGTSGRLPYEQYF.

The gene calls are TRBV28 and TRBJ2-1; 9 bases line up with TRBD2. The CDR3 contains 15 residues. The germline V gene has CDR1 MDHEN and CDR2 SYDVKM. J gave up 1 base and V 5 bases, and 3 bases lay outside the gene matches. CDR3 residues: CASSRSGRSYNEQFF. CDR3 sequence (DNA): TGTGCCAGCAGTCGTAGCGGGAGATCCTACAATGAGCAGTTCTTC.

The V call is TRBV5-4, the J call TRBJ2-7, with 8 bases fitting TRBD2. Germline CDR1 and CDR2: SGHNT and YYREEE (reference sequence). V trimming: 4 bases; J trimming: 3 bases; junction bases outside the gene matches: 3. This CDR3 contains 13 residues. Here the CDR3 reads CASSPRGGYEQYF. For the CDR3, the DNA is TGTGCCAGCAGCCCCCGGGGGGGCTACGAGCAGTACTTC.

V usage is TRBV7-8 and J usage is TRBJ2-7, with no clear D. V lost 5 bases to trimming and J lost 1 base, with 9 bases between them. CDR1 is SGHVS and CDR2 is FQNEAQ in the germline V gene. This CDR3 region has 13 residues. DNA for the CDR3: TGTGCCAGCAGCCGACGCGGTTCCTACGAGCAGTACTTC. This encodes CASSRRGSYEQYF.

The CDR3 reads CAWTPPSQYF. For the CDR3, the DNA is TGTGCCTGGACCCCCCCCTCCCAGTACTTC. The chain links TRBV30 to TRBJ2-5; D gene ambiguous. The germline V and J ends were trimmed by 4 bases and 9 bases, with 9 bases remaining between them. Per the germline V gene, CDR1 is GTSNPN and CDR2 is SVGIG (reference sequence). This CDR3 comprises 10 residues.

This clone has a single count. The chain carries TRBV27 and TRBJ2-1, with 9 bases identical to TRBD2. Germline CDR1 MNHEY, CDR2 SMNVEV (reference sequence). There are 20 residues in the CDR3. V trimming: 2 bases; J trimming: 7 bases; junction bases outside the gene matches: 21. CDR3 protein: CASSLVPGHVRFSGSNEQFF. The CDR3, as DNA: TGTGCCAGCAGTTTAGTTCCAGGGCATGTAAGATTTAGCGGGAGTAATGAGCAGTTCTTC.

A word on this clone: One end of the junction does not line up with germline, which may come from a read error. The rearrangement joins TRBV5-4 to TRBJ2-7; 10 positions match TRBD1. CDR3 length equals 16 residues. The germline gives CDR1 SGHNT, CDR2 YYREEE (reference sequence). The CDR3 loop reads CASRLGPGQGSHEQYF. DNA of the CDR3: TGTGCCAGCAGATTGGGACCGGGACAGGGGAGCCACGAGCAGTACTTC.

In nucleotides, the CDR3 is TGTGCCAGCAGGATGGGACAGGGTGCCTACGAGCAGTACTTC. This gives the protein CASRMGQGAYEQYF. The gene calls are TRBV27 and TRBJ2-7, with 9 bases aligning to TRBD1. This CDR3 has 14 amino acids. Trimming took 6 bases from V and 2 from J; bases not matched to a gene: 5. From germline, CDR1 is MNHEY and CDR2 SMNVEV (reference sequence).

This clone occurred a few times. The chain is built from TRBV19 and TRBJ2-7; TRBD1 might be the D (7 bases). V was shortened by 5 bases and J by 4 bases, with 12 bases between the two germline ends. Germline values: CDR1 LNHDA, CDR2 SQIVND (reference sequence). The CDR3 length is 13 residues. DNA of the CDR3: TGTGCCAGTAGTGCGGGACAGTCGTACGAGCAGTACTTC. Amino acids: CASSAGQSYEQYF.

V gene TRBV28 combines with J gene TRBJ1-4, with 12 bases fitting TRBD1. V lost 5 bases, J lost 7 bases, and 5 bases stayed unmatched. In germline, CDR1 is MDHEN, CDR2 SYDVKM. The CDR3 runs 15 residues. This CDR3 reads CASSQGTGGVEKLFF. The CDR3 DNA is TGTGCCAGCAGTCAAGGGACAGGGGGCGTTGAAAAACTGTTTTTT.

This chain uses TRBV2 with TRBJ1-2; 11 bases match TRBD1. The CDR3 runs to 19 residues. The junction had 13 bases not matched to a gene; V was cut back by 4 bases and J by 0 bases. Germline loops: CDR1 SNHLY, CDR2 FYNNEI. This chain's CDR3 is CASSVDRGRFETTNYGYTF. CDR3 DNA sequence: TGTGCCAGCAGTGTGGACAGGGGGCGTTTTGAAACCACTAACTATGGCTACACCTTC.

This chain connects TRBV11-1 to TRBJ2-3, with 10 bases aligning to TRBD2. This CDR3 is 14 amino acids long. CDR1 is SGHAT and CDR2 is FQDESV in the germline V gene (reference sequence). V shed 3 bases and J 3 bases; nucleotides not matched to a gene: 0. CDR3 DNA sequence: TGTGCCAGCAGCTTGGGACTAGCGACAGATACGCAGTATTTT. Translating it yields CASSLGLATDTQYF.

The CDR3 region is CASSWAGSGNTIYF. The CDR3 nucleotides read TGCGCCAGCAGCTGGGCAGGGTCTGGAAACACCATATATTTT. The chain carries TRBV4-1 and TRBJ1-3; the D gene is possibly TRBD1 (5 bases). Trimming cost V 5 bases and J 1 base, with 9 bases left between them. The length of the CDR3 is 14 residues. CDR1 is MGHRA, CDR2 YSYEKL, per germline.

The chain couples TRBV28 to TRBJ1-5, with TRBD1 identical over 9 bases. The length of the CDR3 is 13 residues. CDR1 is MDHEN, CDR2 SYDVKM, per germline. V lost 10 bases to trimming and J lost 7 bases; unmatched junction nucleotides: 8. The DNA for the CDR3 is TGTGCCACCTGCGGACAGGGGCGGCAGCCCCAGCATTTT. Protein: CATCGQGRQPQHF.

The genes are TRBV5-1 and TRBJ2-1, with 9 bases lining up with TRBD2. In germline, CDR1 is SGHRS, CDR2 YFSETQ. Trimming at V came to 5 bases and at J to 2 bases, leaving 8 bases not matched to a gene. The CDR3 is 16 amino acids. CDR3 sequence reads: CASRNPGLATYNEQFF. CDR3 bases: TGCGCCAGCAGGAATCCGGGACTAGCCACCTACAATGAGCAGTTCTTC.

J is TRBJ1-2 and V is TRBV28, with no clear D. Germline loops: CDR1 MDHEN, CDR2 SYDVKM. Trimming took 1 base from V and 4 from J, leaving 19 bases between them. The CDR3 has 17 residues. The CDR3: CASSLFGGFGGLYGYTF. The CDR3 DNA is TGTGCCAGCAGTTTATTTGGTGGGTTTGGAGGCCTCTATGGCTACACCTTC.

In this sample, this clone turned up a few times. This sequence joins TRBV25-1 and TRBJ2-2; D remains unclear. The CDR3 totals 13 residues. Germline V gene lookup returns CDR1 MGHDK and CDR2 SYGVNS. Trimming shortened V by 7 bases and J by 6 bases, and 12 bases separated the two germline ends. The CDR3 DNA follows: TGTGCCAGCACCCGATCGGAGTCCGGGGAGCTGTTTTTT. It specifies CASTRSESGELFF.

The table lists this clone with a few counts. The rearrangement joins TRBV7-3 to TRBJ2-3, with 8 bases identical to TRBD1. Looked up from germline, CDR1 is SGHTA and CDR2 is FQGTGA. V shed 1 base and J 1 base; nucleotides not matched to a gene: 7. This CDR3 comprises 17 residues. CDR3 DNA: TGTGCCAGCAGCTTAAGAGAGGGGGACAGGTGCACAGATACGCAGTATTTT. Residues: CASSLREGDRCTDTQYF.

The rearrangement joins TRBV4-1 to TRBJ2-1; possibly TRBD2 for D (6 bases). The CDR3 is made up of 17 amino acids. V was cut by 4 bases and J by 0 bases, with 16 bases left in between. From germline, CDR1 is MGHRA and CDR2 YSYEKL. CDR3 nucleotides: TGCGCCAGCAGCCCTAACCCCCTAGCGCGCTCCTACAATGAGCAGTTCTTC. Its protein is CASSPNPLARSYNEQFF.

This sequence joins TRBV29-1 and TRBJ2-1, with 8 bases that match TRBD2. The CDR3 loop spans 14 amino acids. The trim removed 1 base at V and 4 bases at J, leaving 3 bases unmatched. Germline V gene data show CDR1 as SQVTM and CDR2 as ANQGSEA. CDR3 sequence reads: CSVEGIAGYNEQFF. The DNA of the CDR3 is TGCAGCGTTGAAGGGATAGCGGGGTACAATGAGCAGTTCTTC.

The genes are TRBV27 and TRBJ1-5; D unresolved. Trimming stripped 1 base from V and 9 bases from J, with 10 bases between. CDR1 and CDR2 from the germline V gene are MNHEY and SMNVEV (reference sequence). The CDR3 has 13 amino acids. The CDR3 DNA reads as TGTGCCAGCAGTTTATTAAACGAGGGGCCCCAGCATTTT. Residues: CASSLLNEGPQHF.